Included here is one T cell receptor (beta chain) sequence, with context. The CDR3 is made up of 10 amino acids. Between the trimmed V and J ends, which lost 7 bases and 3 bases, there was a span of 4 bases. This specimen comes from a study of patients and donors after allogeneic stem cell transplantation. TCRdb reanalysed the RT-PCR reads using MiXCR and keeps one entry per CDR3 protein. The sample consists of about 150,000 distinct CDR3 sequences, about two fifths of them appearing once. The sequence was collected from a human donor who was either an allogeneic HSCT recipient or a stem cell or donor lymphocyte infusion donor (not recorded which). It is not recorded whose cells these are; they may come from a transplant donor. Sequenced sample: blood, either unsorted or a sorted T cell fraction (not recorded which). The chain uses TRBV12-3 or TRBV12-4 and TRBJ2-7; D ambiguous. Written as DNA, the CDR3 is TGTGCCAGCACAGTCTACGAGCAGTACTTC. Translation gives CASTVYEQYF.